This T cell receptor beta chain comes out of a study of siplizumab effects on memory and regulatory T cells. The CDR3 is made up of 15 amino acids. Trimming left V 0 bases short and J 5 bases short, with 14 bases between. The V gene's germline CDR1 is SEHNR and CDR2 FQNEAQ (reference sequence). The repertoire was sequenced with immunoSEQ multiplex PCR; TCRdb's copy has only in-frame clones and lacks some. The profile shows about 85,000 clones, 85% to 95% of them singletons. This TCR came from a human donor in good health. The source material was CD8+ T cells sorted from blood. The V and J genes are TRBV7-9 and TRBJ2-7; TRBD2 is a possible D gene (5 bases). The CDR3 coding sequence is TGTGCCAGCAGCTTAGCGTACTTCCTAGCCCACGAGCAGTACTTC. This encodes CASSLAYFLAHEQYF.